One sample yielded the 16 T cell receptor beta chains listed below, sequenced in a study of blood T cell repertoires in COVID-19. Repertoires were generated with immunoSEQ multiplex PCR, while TCRdb's copy carries only in-frame clones and drops some. The sample has under 150,000 clones; less than 90% are singletons. Sequenced material: peripheral blood. These receptors all stem from a human donor in a cohort sampled during active COVID-19.

The rearrangement links TRBV28 to TRBJ1-5; the D gene is possibly TRBD1 (5 bases). The germline V gene encodes CDR1 MDHEN and CDR2 SYDVKM. CDR3 length: 15 residues. Trimming pared 6 bases from V and 2 bases from J, leaving 14 bases between. CDR3 sequence: CASRPGGEGNQPQHF. CDR3 nucleotides: TGTGCCAGCAGGCCCGGGGGGGAGGGCAATCAGCCCCAGCATTTT.

The rearrangement joins TRBV7-2 to TRBJ1-2; D possibly corresponds to TRBD1 (5 bases). Trimming took off 2 bases at V and 7 bases at J, with 14 bases between the two ends. In germline, CDR1 is SGHTA, CDR2 FQGNSA. CDR3 length equals 14 residues. The CDR3 DNA sequence: TGTGCCAGCAGCTTAAAAGGGGCGGCCGGTGGCTACACCTTC. Amino acids: CASSLKGAAGGYTF.

This chain joins TRBV14 and TRBJ2-3, with a weak D call TRBD1 (6 bases). The CDR3 is 14 residues long. CDR1 is SGHDN, CDR2 FVKESK, per germline. The V end was cut by 6 bases, the J end by 0 bases, with 10 bases between. CDR3 coding DNA: TGTGCCAGCAGTCGGGACACCAGCACAGATACGCAGTATTTT. This codes for CASSRDTSTDTQYF.

CDR3 nucleotide sequence: TGTGCCAGCAATACAGCCTATAATTCACCCCTCCACTTT. Its translation is CASNTAYNSPLHF. The chain joins TRBV6-5 to TRBJ1-6; D gene unclear. The CDR3 covers 13 residues. Germline V lookup: CDR1 MNHEY, CDR2 SVGAGI. Trimming shortened V by 7 bases and J by 2 bases, and 6 bases separated the two germline ends.

This clone was counted ten times or more. This chain connects TRBV30 to TRBJ1-6; possibly TRBD1 for D (6 bases). The CDR3 is 14 amino acids. Trimming removed 3 bases at V and 9 bases at J, with 15 bases between. CDR1 is GTSNPN and CDR2 is SVGIG in the germline V gene (reference sequence). The CDR3 loop reads CAWSPRGKSSPLHF. Written as DNA, the CDR3 is TGTGCCTGGAGCCCTAGGGGGAAAAGTTCACCCCTCCACTTT.

This clone was observed a handful of times. The chain links TRBV28 to TRBJ1-2; D remains unclear. Germline CDR1 MDHEN, CDR2 SYDVKM. Trimming removed 5 bases at V and 1 base at J, with 5 bases between. The CDR3 is made up of 12 amino acids. CDR3 DNA sequence: TGTGCCAGCAGTGAGAATAACTATGGCTACACCTTC. Its protein product is CASSENNYGYTF.

Only one count was recorded for this clone. V usage is TRBV13 and J usage is TRBJ2-7, with 9 bases aligning to TRBD1. The CDR3 consists of 14 residues. CDR1 and CDR2 from the germline V gene are PRHDT and FYEKMQ (reference sequence). The ends lost 5 bases at V and 1 base at J; junction bases unmatched: 3. The CDR3 is CASSGTGLSYEQYF. The CDR3 bases are TGTGCCAGCAGCGGGACAGGGCTTTCCTACGAGCAGTACTTC.

CDR3 nucleotides: TGTGCCAGCAGTGACCCCGGGACAGGGGTTTATGGCTACACCTTC. Protein: CASSDPGTGVYGYTF. The rearrangement links TRBV6-1 to TRBJ1-2; TRBD1 matches 10 bases. J gave up 5 bases and V 3 bases, and 6 bases lay outside the gene matches. Germline V gene lookup returns CDR1 MNHNS and CDR2 SASEGT. The CDR3 totals 15 residues.

CDR3 in DNA: TGTGCCAGCAGCCCGACGACCCCGACAGGGAAGAATGAGCAGTTCTTC. Amino acid sequence: CASSPTTPTGKNEQFF. This chain joins TRBV7-9 and TRBJ2-1; the match to TRBD1 covers 7 bases. The trim removed 5 bases at V and 7 bases at J, leaving 14 bases unmatched. This CDR3 is 16 amino acids long. Germline loops: CDR1 SEHNR, CDR2 FQNEAQ (reference sequence).

This chain uses TRBV5-1 with TRBJ2-1; 8 bases line up with TRBD2. Germline V lookup: CDR1 SGHRS, CDR2 YFSETQ. The length of the CDR3 is 18 residues. With 0 bases clipped from V and 7 bases from J, the junction kept 15 bases outside the gene matches. CDR3: CASSLVKRGGPGRNEQFF. As DNA, the CDR3 is TGCGCCAGCAGCTTGGTAAAACGGGGGGGCCCTGGGAGGAATGAGCAGTTCTTC.

This clone was seen only a few times. This chain joins TRBV4-1 and TRBJ1-5; D not certain. Trimming pared 0 bases from V and 6 bases from J, leaving 15 bases between. CDR3 size: 16 residues. CDR1 is MGHRA, CDR2 YSYEKL, per germline. CDR3 loop: CASSQDGEGMGQPQHF. The CDR3 DNA sequence: TGCGCCAGCAGCCAAGATGGAGAGGGAATGGGTCAGCCCCAGCATTTT.

This clone was seen a single time. The genes are TRBV4-3 and TRBJ2-2; the match to TRBD2 covers 8 bases. The CDR3 runs 16 residues. From germline, CDR1 is LGHNA and CDR2 YSLEER. Unmatched junction bases numbered 10, after V lost 4 bases and J lost 6 bases. CDR3 DNA: TGCGCCAGCAGCCGGGGGGTAGCGGGGCGGGCCGGGGAGCTGTTTTTT. It is translated as CASSRGVAGRAGELFF.

The rearrangement uses TRBV19 and TRBJ1-4; D is uncertain. CDR1 is LNHDA and CDR2 is SQIVND in the germline V gene (reference sequence). The V end lost 10 bases, the J end lost 7 bases, and 16 bases lay between the germline ends. This CDR3 has 13 residues. The CDR3 DNA reads TGTGCCACTAGACCGGGATTGCCTGAAAAACTGTTTTTT. It encodes CATRPGLPEKLFF.

The chain has TRBV27 and TRBJ1-6; unclear D gene. V gave up 6 bases and J gave up 4 bases, with 13 bases separating them. Germline CDR1 is MNHEY and CDR2 is SMNVEV (reference sequence). The CDR3 runs to 15 residues. CDR3 in DNA: TGTGCCAGCAGCCTCACGGGGAATTATAATTCACCCCTCCACTTT. Its translation is CASSLTGNYNSPLHF.

The chain has TRBV7-2 and TRBJ1-3; 7 positions agree with TRBD1. Germline CDR1 SGHTA, CDR2 FQGNSA. The trim removed 1 base at V and 4 bases at J, leaving 1 base unmatched. The CDR3 extends over 14 amino acids. The DNA of the CDR3 is TGTGCCAGCAGCTTAGGAGGGGGCGGAAACACCATATATTTT. Its translation: CASSLGGGGNTIYF.

The chain is built from TRBV7-3 and TRBJ1-1; no clear D gene. The germline V and J ends were trimmed by 1 base and 4 bases, with 13 bases remaining between them. Looked up from germline, CDR1 is SGHTA and CDR2 is FQGTGA. The CDR3 has 15 amino acids. CDR3 in amino acids: CASSLRGSEGTEAFF. The CDR3 nucleotides are TGTGCCAGCAGCTTAAGAGGCTCAGAAGGCACTGAAGCTTTCTTT.